This T cell receptor beta chain was found in a study of PD-1 blockade in mismatch repair-deficient tumors. CDR1 is SGHTA and CDR2 is FQGTGA in the germline V gene. The CDR3 covers 16 residues. After removal of 2 bases from V and 4 bases from J, the junction contained 1 base not matched to a gene. Repertoires were generated with immunoSEQ multiplex PCR, while TCRdb's copy carries only in-frame clones and drops some. Among about 35,000 clones listed, around 80% were seen once. This clone was observed a handful of times. The rearrangement uses TRBV7-3 and TRBJ2-2; 13 nucleotides match TRBD2. The sample was PBMCs, taken around 6 weeks after starting pembrolizumab. The TCR originated in an adult with mismatch repair-deficient cancer. CDR3 nucleotide sequence: TGTGCCAGCAGCTTAGGGACTAGCGGGACCACCGGGGAGCTGTTTTTT. This sequence encodes CASSLGTSGTTGELFF.